The sample holds many counts of the clone carrying this T cell receptor (beta chain). The CDR3 loop spans 14 amino acids. CDR1 and CDR2 (germline): MNHEY, SMNVEV (reference sequence). V gave up 3 bases and J gave up 10 bases, with 18 bases separating them. The data belong to a study of CD8+ T cells in alopecia areata. Sequencing relied on a cDNA template that was reverse transcribed from extracted RNA. Here immunoSEQ multiplex PCR was the method, and the copy in TCRdb shows in-frame clones only, minus some. The sample yields 95,000 to 110,000 clones, roughly half seen once. The rearrangement joins TRBV27 to TRBJ1-1; D not certain. The sequenced material came from CD4+ T cells sorted from blood. The clonotype comes from a human donor in good health. CDR3 nucleotide sequence: TGTGCCAGCAGTTTGTATCAGGACGTACAGTCAGCTTTCTTT. Its translation is CASSLYQDVQSAFF.